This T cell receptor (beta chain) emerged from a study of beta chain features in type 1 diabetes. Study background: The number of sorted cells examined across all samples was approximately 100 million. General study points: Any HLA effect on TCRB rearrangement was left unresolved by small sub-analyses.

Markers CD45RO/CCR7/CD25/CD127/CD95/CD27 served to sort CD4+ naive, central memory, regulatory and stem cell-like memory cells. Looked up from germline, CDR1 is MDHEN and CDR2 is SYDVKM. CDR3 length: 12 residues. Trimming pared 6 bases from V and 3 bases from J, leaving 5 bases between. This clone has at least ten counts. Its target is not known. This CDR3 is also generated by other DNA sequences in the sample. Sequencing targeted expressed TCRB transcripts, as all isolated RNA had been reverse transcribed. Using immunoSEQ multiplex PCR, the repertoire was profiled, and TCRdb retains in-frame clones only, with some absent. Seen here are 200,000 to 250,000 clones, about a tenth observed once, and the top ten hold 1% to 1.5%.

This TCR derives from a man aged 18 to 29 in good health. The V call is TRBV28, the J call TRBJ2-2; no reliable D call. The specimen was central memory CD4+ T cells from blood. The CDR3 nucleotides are TGTGCCAGCAGCTCTCACACCGGGGAGCTGTTTTTT. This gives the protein CASSSHTGELFF.